This T cell receptor (beta chain) was identified during a study of T cell responses to AZD1222 COVID-19 vaccine (dated by TCRdb to the early 2020s). General notes on the study: AZD1222 recipients given second doses at about 4 weeks or at about 12 weeks were pooled, since spike-specific TCR depth and breadth were not found to differ between the two schedules. TCR sequencing covered over 230 trial participants: approximately 200 given two doses of AZD1222 and about 26 given two doses of MenACWY control vaccine. Trial participants were enrolled into age subgroups of 18-55, 56-69 and 70-plus years, which contained 148, 28 and 57 TCR-sequenced participants, respectively. The paper's findings and limits, for the study overall: In the small 56-69-year group, the increase in depth fell short of significance, most likely because of low power. Nearly half of unique spike-specific TCRs reportedly recognized epitopes outside regions mutated in the B.1.351 and B.1.1.7 variants. Participants were mostly white British, with more females than males. The authors suggested clonal diversity may have been underestimated. No day 14 peak-response samples were available, so repertoires were characterized only after the peak T cell response. Conclusions about previously exposed vaccinees were limited because only five to seven AZD1222 recipients were SARS-CoV-2 seropositive at baseline. A significant rise in spike-specific TCR breadth and depth was observed after two AZD1222 doses relative to day 0 and relative to MenACWY recipients. The whole spike protein was spanned by vaccine-associated CD4 TCRs, and dominant responses were seen in regions 160-218 and 743-854.

The time point label, as the study defines it: baseline before first vaccination. Samples from vaccinated people were obtained from the UK trials COV001 and COV002, which included a single-blind randomized controlled phase 2/3 trial of AZD1222 (ChAdOx1 nCoV-19) in healthy adults. For TCRbeta chain sequencing, PBMC samples were collected from trial participants at day 0 and at day 28 after the second dose. V loses 3 bases of germline sequence and J loses 1 base, and the interval between the two ends is 16 bases. The CDR3 spans 16 residues, from the cysteine through the phenylalanine. Only CDR3 DNA remains: 48 bases, in frame from the first base. The germline V gene provides CDR1 SGDLS and CDR2 YYNGEE. The CDR3 regions of human TCRbeta chains were analyzed by immunosequencing. The published analysis was carried out like this. Repertoire TCRs were checked for matches against a reference library of SARS-CoV-2-specific TCRs that had been generated using the MIRA antigen-specificity platform. Breadth was defined as the fraction of unique TCRs that were SARS-CoV-2-associated. Depth was defined as the fraction of total T cells that were SARS-CoV-2-associated. Using the MIRA data, every spike-specific TCR was mapped to the spike region that the TCR reacted to and assigned to either a CD4 or a CD8 class. Log10-transformed breadth and depth values were compared by one-way ANOVA with Sidak's multiple comparisons tests. This is the immuneACCESS table as TCRdb keeps it, with only in-frame sequences that have V and J called. A part of the clones is gone; compared with another copy, unresolved V genes explain less than half, and the rest is unexplained. The DNA gave D and trimming, while V, J and clone size come from that table. The sample includes 120,000 to 150,000 clones, with around 88% observed a single time. Roughly 2% of the sample is taken by the ten largest.

Note on this clone: Its target antigen remains unknown. No base quality values were provided; no much bigger clone lies one nucleotide off.

Specimen: peripheral blood, collected on day 0 of AZD1222 vaccination. The rearranged segments are TRBV9 and TRBJ1-1; a weak D assignment points to TRBD1 (6 bases agree). The receptor was derived from an adult in good health. The CDR3 reads CASSAGPATGNTEAFF. The nucleotide sequence is given as TGTGCCAGCAGCGCAGGACCCGCGACAGGGAACACTGAAGCTTTCTTT.